The source of this T cell receptor beta chain is a study of technical replicates of blood from a handful of donors. The CDR3 length is 13 residues. With V trimmed by 7 bases and J by 0 bases, 5 bases remained unmatched. Germline V gives CDR1 SQVTM, CDR2 ANQGSEA. The data were produced by immunoSEQ multiplex PCR, yet TCRdb's version contains in-frame clones alone and is incomplete. The sample lists under 75,000 clones; 80% to 95% were seen once. This chain connects TRBV29-1 to TRBJ1-2; 7 bases match TRBD1. The sample was PBMCs. This TCR derives from a human donor in good health. Some clones in this sample may be carry-over from other donors' samples. DNA for the CDR3: TGCAGCGCCGGGACAGTGCCTAACTATGGCTACACCTTC. Translated: CSAGTVPNYGYTF.